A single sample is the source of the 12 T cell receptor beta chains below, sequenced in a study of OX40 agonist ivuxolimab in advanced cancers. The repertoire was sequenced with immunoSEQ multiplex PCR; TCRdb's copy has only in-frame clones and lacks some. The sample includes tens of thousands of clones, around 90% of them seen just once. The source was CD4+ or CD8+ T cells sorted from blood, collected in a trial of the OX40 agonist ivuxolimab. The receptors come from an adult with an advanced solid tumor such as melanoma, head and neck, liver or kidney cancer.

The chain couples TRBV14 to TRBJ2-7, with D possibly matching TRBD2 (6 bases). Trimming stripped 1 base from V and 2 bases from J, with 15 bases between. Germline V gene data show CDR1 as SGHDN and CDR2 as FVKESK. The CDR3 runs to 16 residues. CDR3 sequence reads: CASSQVGSGTAYEQYF. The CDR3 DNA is TGTGCCAGCAGCCAAGTTGGTAGCGGAACAGCCTACGAGCAGTACTTC.

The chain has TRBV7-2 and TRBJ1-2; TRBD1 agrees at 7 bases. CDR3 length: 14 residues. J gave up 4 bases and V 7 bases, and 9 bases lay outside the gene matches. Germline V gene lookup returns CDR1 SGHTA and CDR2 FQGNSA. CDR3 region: CASIKTGDSYGYTF. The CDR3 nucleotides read TGTGCCAGCATCAAAACAGGGGATTCCTATGGCTACACCTTC.

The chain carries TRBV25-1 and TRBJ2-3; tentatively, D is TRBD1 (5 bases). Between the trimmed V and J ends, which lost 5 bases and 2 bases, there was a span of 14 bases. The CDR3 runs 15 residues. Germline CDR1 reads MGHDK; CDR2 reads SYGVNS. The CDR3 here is CASSQRQYLTDTQYF. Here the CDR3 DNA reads TGTGCCAGCAGTCAAAGACAGTACCTCACAGATACGCAGTATTTT.

In nucleotides, the CDR3 is TGTGCCAGCAGCCTCCTTAGTGGGTATACAGATACGCAGTATTTT. Its protein product is CASSLLSGYTDTQYF. This chain connects TRBV2 to TRBJ2-3; D is ambiguous. Germline loops: CDR1 SNHLY, CDR2 FYNNEI. The CDR3 loop spans 15 amino acids. V gave up 6 bases and J gave up 3 bases, with 16 bases separating them. The full variable domain, with the rest looked up from reference TRBV2 and TRBJ2-3, is EPEVTQTPSHQVTQMGQEVILRCVPISNHLYFYWYRQILGQKVEFLVSFYNNEISEKSEIFDDQFSVERPDGSNFTLKIRSTKLEDSAMYFCASSLLSGYTDTQYFGPGTRLTVL.

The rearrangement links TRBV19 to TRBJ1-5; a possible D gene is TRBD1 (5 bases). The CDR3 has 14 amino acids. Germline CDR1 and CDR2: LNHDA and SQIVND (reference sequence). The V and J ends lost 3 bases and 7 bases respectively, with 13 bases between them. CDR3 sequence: CASSIKSGPQPQHF. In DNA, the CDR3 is TGTGCCAGTAGTATTAAATCAGGGCCCCAGCCCCAGCATTTT.

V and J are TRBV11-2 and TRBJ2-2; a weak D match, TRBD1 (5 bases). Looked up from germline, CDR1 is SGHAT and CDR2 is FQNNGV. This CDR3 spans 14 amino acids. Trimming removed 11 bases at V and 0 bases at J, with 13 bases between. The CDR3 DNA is TGTGCCGGCGCCCAGGGTACGAACACCGGGGAGCTGTTTTTT. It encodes CAGAQGTNTGELFF.

CDR3 coding DNA: TGTGCCAGCAGCTTGACTAGCGGCGCACTACTCTACAATGAGCAGTTCTTC. It codes for CASSLTSGALLYNEQFF. V gene TRBV5-5 combines with J gene TRBJ2-1; 8 bases map to TRBD2. This CDR3 is built from 17 residues. Trimming cost V 1 base and J 3 bases; bases outside gene matches: 9. Germline lookup yields CDR1 SGHKS and CDR2 YYEKEE (reference sequence). The variable domain in full, completed from reference TRBV5-5 and TRBJ2-1, reads DAGVTQSPTHLIKTRGQQVTLRCSPISGHKSVSWYQQVLGQGPQFIFQYYEKEERGRGNFPDRFSARQFPNYSSELNVNALLLGDSALYLCASSLTSGALLYNEQFFGPGTRLTVL.

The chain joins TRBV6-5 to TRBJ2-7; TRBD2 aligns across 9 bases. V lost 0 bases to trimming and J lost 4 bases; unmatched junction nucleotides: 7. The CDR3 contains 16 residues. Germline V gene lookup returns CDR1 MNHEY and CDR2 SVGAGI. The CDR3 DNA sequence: TGTGCCAGCAGTTACTCTCTTGCGGGAGGGGGGTACGAGCAGTACTTC. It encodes CASSYSLAGGGYEQYF.

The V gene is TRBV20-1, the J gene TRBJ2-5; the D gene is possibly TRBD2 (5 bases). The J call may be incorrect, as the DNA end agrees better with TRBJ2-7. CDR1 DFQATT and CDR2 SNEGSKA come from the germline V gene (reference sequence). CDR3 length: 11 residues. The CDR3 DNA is TGCAGTGCGCGGACTGGCTACGAGCAGTACTTC. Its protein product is CSARTGYEQYF.

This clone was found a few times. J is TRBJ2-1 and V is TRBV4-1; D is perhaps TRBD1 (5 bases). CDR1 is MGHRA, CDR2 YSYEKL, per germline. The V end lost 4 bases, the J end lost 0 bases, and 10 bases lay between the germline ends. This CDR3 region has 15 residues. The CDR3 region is CASSPTASSYNEQFF. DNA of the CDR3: TGCGCCAGCAGCCCGACAGCGAGCTCCTACAATGAGCAGTTCTTC.

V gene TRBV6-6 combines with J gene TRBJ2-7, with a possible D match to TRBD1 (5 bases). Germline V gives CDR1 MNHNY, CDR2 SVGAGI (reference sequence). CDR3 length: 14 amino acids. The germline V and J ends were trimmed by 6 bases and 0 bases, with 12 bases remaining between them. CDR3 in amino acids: CASRVQGNSYEQYF. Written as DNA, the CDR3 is TGTGCCAGCAGGGTGCAGGGAAACTCCTACGAGCAGTACTTC.

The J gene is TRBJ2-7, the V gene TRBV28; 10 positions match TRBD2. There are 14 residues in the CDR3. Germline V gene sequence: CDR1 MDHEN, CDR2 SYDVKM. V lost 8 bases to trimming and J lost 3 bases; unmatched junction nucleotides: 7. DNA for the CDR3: TGTGCCAGCGTTAGCGGGAGGAACCTCTACGAGCAGTACTTC. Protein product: CASVSGRNLYEQYF.